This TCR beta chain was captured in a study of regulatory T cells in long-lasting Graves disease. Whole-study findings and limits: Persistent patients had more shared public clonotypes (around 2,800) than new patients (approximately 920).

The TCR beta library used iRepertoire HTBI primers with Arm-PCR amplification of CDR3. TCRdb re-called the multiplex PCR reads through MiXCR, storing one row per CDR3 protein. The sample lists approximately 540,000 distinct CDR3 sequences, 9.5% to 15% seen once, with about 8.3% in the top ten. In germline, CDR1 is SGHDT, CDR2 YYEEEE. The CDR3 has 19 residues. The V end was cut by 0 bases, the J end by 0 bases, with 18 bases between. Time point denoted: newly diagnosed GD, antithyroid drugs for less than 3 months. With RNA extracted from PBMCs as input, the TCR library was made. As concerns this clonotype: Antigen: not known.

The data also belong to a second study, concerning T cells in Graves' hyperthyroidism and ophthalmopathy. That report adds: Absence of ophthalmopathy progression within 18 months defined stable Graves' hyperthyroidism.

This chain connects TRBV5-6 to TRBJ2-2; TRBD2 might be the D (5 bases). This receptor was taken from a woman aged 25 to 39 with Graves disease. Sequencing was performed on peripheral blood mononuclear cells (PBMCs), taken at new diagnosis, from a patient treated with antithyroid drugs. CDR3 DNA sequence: TGTGCCAGCAGCTTGGCCTCCAGCTCTAGCTTCTCGAACACCGGGGAGCTGTTTTTT. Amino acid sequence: CASSLASSSSFSNTGELFF.